The 23 T cell receptor beta chains in this list originate from one sample, sequenced in a study of blood T cell repertoires in COVID-19. TCRdb's copy holds only in-frame clones and misses some; the assay was immunoSEQ multiplex PCR. The sample lists 25,000 to 35,000 clones; 75% to 90% were seen once. Material for sequencing was peripheral blood. These receptors all come from an elderly man with acute or convalescent COVID-19.

In this sample, this clone turned up a few times. The V call is TRBV5-4, the J call TRBJ1-2; no reliable D call. V was trimmed by 4 bases and J by 1 base, leaving 5 bases between them. The CDR3 extends over 12 amino acids. CDR1 is SGHNT, CDR2 YYREEE, per germline (reference sequence). The CDR3 bases are TGTGCCAGCAGCGCAGTTAACTATGGCTACACCTTC. It codes for CASSAVNYGYTF.

This rearrangement joins TRBV4-2 to TRBJ2-1; possibly TRBD2 for D (6 bases). The V and J ends lost 0 bases and 9 bases respectively, with 18 bases between them. Germline assignment: CDR1 LGHNA and CDR2 YNFKEQ. This CDR3 region has 16 residues. CDR3 DNA sequence: TGTGCCAGCAGCCAAGATCGTGGCGGAAAGGGAGGTGAGCAGTTCTTC. It is translated as CASSQDRGGKGGEQFF.

The chain is built from TRBV6-5 and TRBJ1-2; D might be TRBD1 (6 bases). V lost 6 bases, J lost 0 bases, and 14 bases lay in between. The CDR3 sequence is 15 residues long. Germline assignment: CDR1 MNHEY and CDR2 SVGAGI. The CDR3 nucleotides read TGTGCCAGCAGGCAGGGGCAGGCAGCTAACTATGGCTACACCTTC. The encoded protein is CASRQGQAANYGYTF.

This chain links TRBV5-1 with TRBJ2-7; a possible D gene is TRBD1 (6 bases). CDR3 length equals 13 residues. Germline CDR1 and CDR2: SGHRS and YFSETQ. Trimming took off 3 bases at V and 6 bases at J, with 13 bases between the two ends. CDR3 nucleotide sequence: TGCGCCAGCAGCTCTCGCCCAGGGGTCGAGCAGTACTTC. Its translation: CASSSRPGVEQYF.

V is TRBV11-2 and J is TRBJ1-6; D remains ambiguous. V lost 3 bases to trimming and J lost 9 bases, with 9 bases between them. Per germline, CDR1 SGHAT and CDR2 FQNNGV. The CDR3 is 13 residues long. CDR3 region: CASSFGMGSPLHF. DNA of the CDR3: TGTGCCAGCAGCTTCGGGATGGGTTCACCCCTCCACTTT.

The genes are TRBV7-2 and TRBJ1-1; D is undetermined. V was trimmed by 3 bases and J by 2 bases, leaving 10 bases between them. There are 14 residues in the CDR3. The germline V gene has CDR1 SGHTA and CDR2 FQGNSA. The DNA of the CDR3 is TGTGCCAGCAGCTTTACGGAGGGAAACACTGAAGCTTTCTTT. This encodes CASSFTEGNTEAFF.

This clone is a singleton in its sample. This chain joins TRBV2 and TRBJ2-5; D might be TRBD1 (6 bases). The CDR3 spans 16 residues. CDR1 is SNHLY and CDR2 is FYNNEI in the germline V gene. The V end was cut by 2 bases, the J end by 5 bases, with 18 bases between. The CDR3 spells CASSERPGVRRETQYF. The CDR3 coding sequence is TGTGCCAGCAGTGAAAGGCCAGGGGTACGGCGCGAGACCCAGTACTTC.

This clone has only one observation. The chain is built from TRBV7-2 and TRBJ2-1, with TRBD1 as a possible D gene (5 bases). The CDR3 extends over 13 amino acids. CDR1 SGHTA and CDR2 FQGNSA come from the germline V gene. V shed 6 bases and J shed 8 bases, with 14 bases lying between them. CDR3 nucleotides: TGTGCCAGCAGGGTCCAGGGCGTCGATGAGCAGTTCTTC. It codes for CASRVQGVDEQFF. The full variable domain, completed using reference TRBV7-2 and TRBJ2-1, is GAGVSQSPSNKVTEKGKDVELRCDPISGHTALYWYRQSLGQGLEFLIYFQGNSAPDKSGLPSDRFSAERTGGSVSTLTIQRTQQEDSAVYLCASRVQGVDEQFFGPGTRLTVL.

The chain has TRBV4-1 and TRBJ1-2; 7 bases agree with TRBD1. Germline V gene data show CDR1 as MGHRA and CDR2 as YSYEKL. Germline trimming cut 4 bases from V and 4 bases from J; bases unmatched to any gene: 6. CDR3 size: 14 residues. CDR3 nucleotide sequence: TGCGCCAGCAGCCCGGACAGGACTTCCTATGGCTACACCTTC. The encoded protein is CASSPDRTSYGYTF.

The chain employs TRBV3-1 (or the pseudogene TRBV3-2) and TRBJ1-5; D gene uncertain. The CDR3 has 13 amino acids. Germline V gives CDR1 LGHDT, CDR2 YNNKEL (reference sequence). V lost 2 bases to trimming and J lost 3 bases, with 5 bases between them. The DNA of the CDR3 is TGTGCCAGCAGCCAATGGCCCAATCAGCCCCAGCATTTT. Protein product: CASSQWPNQPQHF.

V gene TRBV4-1 combines with J gene TRBJ2-7, with D possibly being TRBD2 (6 bases). Looked up from germline, CDR1 is MGHRA and CDR2 is YSYEKL. V lost 0 bases and J lost 3, with 12 bases in between. This CDR3 has 15 amino acids. The DNA for the CDR3 is TGCGCCAGCAGCCAAGAGGGGACTCAAGACTACGAGCAGTACTTC. This encodes CASSQEGTQDYEQYF.

The chain uses TRBV10-3 and TRBJ2-7, with a weak D call TRBD1 (6 bases). The germline V gene encodes CDR1 ENHRY and CDR2 SYGVKD. Trimming took off 2 bases at V and 0 bases at J, with 17 bases between the two ends. The CDR3 is made up of 17 amino acids. The CDR3 loop is CAISEEGTYPFSYEQYF. The DNA for the CDR3 is TGTGCCATCAGTGAGGAGGGGACATATCCCTTCTCCTACGAGCAGTACTTC.

The J gene is TRBJ1-1, the V gene TRBV30; 9 bases line up with TRBD1. V lost 3 bases and J lost 3; bases outside the gene matches: 8. Germline CDR1 GTSNPN, CDR2 SVGIG (reference sequence). The CDR3 consists of 15 residues. For the CDR3, the DNA is TGTGCCTGGAGGAGGGGGGACAGGGCTTACACTGAAGCTTTCTTT. Its protein is CAWRRGDRAYTEAFF. Looking up the rest from reference TRBV30 and TRBJ1-1 gives the full variable domain: SQTIHQWPATLVQPVGSPLSLECTVEGTSNPNLYWYRQAAGRGLQLLFYSVGIGQISSEVPQNLSASRPQDRQFILSSKKLLLSDSGFYLCAWRRGDRAYTEAFFGQGTRLTVV.

The gene calls are TRBV29-1 and TRBJ2-1; 8 nucleotides agree with TRBD2. Unmatched junction bases numbered 5, after V lost 4 bases and J lost 0 bases. This CDR3 contains 15 residues. Germline CDR1 reads SQVTM; CDR2 reads ANQGSEA. The CDR3 DNA reads TGCAGCGTTGGCGGGAGGACGAGCTCCTACAATGAGCAGTTCTTC. Its protein is CSVGGRTSSYNEQFF.

The chain carries TRBV11-3 and TRBJ1-1, with D unclear. Germline CDR1 and CDR2: SGHNT and YENEEA. The CDR3 covers 14 residues. Trimming removed 1 base from V and 0 bases from J, with 6 bases in between. CDR3 sequence reads: CASSLGHMNTEAFF. CDR3 coding DNA: TGTGCCAGCAGCTTAGGACACATGAACACTGAAGCTTTCTTT.

This clone ranks as medium-sized. The V gene is TRBV28, the J gene TRBJ2-1, with TRBD2 matching over 7 bases. Germline CDR1 MDHEN, CDR2 SYDVKM. The V and J ends lost 8 bases and 9 bases, in that order; junction bases with no gene match: 13. This CDR3 contains 14 residues. The CDR3 here is CASSALNSGSEQFF. DNA for the CDR3: TGTGCCAGCTCCGCCCTCAATAGCGGGTCTGAGCAGTTCTTC.

This chain uses TRBV18 with TRBJ2-1; perhaps TRBD1 as D (8 bases). CDR1 is KGHSH, CDR2 LQKENI, per germline. CDR3 length equals 15 residues. V shed 3 bases and J shed 8 bases, with 17 bases lying between them. Written as DNA, the CDR3 is TGTGCCAGCTCACCCGGGACAGGCGGGGGTTATGAGCAGTTCTTC. Protein sequence: CASSPGTGGGYEQFF.

The chain couples TRBV28 to TRBJ1-2; D is possibly TRBD1 (6 bases). The germline CDR1 and CDR2 sequences are MDHEN and SYDVKM. The ends were cut back, 7 bases at V and 1 base at J, with 7 bases in the middle. The CDR3 sequence is 12 residues long. The DNA for the CDR3 is TGTGCCAGCACAGGGGATAACTATGGCTACACCTTC. Protein sequence: CASTGDNYGYTF.

About this clone: The same CDR3 arises from other DNA sequences in this sample as well. The J gene is TRBJ2-5, the V gene TRBV11-2, with 9 bases matching TRBD1. The CDR3 runs to 15 residues. In germline, CDR1 is SGHAT, CDR2 FQNNGV. V lost 5 bases to trimming and J lost 5 bases; unmatched junction nucleotides: 9. The CDR3 here is CASSLTGGRQETQYF. For the CDR3, the DNA is TGTGCCAGCAGCCTCACAGGGGGCCGGCAGGAGACCCAGTACTTC.

DNA of the CDR3: TGTGCCAGCAGCCCACACTTAGGGGAGAACACTGAAGCTTTCTTT. It codes for CASSPHLGENTEAFF. The rearrangement uses TRBV3-1 (or the pseudogene TRBV3-2) and TRBJ1-1; D is perhaps TRBD1 (5 bases). The length of the CDR3 is 15 residues. The ends were cut back, 4 bases at V and 1 base at J, with 13 bases in the middle. The germline V gene has CDR1 LGHDT and CDR2 YNNKEL (reference sequence).

This clone was found a few times. The CDR3 nucleotides read TGTGCTAGTGGCCTTGCGGGGGATGTGCAGTACTTC. Its translation: CASGLAGDVQYF. This chain links TRBV12-5 with TRBJ2-7; 7 bases agree with TRBD2. The CDR3 length is 12 residues. The V and J ends lost 6 bases and 9 bases, in that order; junction bases with no gene match: 8. CDR1 and CDR2 (germline): LGHNT, FRNRAP.

This chain's CDR3 is CASSPTVGTGELFF. The CDR3 region has the DNA TGTGCCAGCAGCCCTACGGTCGGCACCGGGGAGCTGTTTTTT. The V gene is TRBV6-4, the J gene TRBJ2-2, with D unresolved. V shed 6 bases and J shed 4 bases, with 12 bases lying between them. Germline CDR1 and CDR2: MRHNA and SNTAGT. The CDR3 spans 14 residues.

The genes are TRBV6-4 and TRBJ1-1; D call uncertain. This CDR3 has 12 residues. Germline V CDR1 and CDR2: MRHNA, SNTAGT. Trimming cost V 7 bases and J 4 bases, with 10 bases left between them. As DNA, the CDR3 is TGTGCCAGCAAGGTCCGGGTCACTGAAGCTTTCTTT. This codes for CASKVRVTEAFF.